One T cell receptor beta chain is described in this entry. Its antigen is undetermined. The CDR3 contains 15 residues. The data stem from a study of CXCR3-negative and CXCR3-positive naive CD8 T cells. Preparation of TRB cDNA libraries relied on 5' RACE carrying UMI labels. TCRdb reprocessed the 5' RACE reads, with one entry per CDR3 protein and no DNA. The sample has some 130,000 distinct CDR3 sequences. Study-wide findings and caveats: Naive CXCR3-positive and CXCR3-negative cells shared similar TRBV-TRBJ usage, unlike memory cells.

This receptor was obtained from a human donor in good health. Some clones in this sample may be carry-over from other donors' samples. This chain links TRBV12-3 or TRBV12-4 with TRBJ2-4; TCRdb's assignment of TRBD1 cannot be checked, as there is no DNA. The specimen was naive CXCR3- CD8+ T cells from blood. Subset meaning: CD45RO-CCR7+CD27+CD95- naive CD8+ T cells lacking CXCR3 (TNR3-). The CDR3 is CASSLGTVAKNIQYF.